What follows are 26 T cell receptor beta chains derived from one specimen sequenced in a study of blood T cells in healthy people across ages (dated by TCRdb to about 2015). Library preparation was by 5' RACE. Data came from an Illumina HiSeq 2500. A second roughly 6 to 12 cycle PCR used a sample-barcoded 5' primer and a J-beta primer mix. TCRdb reprocessed the public reads (quality trimming at Q25 with fastp, clone calling with MiXCR) and kept in-frame beta chains. Records with the same CDR3 protein are collapsed into one entry carrying the most frequent genes and DNA. The sample table lists over a million distinct CDR3 sequences, more than 40% of them with a count of one. The ten largest clones add up to approximately 20% of the sample. The sequenced material came from blood. The source is a woman aged 60-75 years in good health.

This clonotype was detected a few times. The V and J genes are TRBV11-2 and TRBJ2-6; 7 bases fit TRBD1. The CDR3 loop spans 16 amino acids. V lost 5 bases and J lost 0; bases outside the gene matches: 4. Germline CDR1 is SGHAT and CDR2 is FQNNGV. Here the CDR3 DNA reads TGTGCCAGCAGCCCGCAGGGGGTCTCTGGGGCCAACGTCCTGACTTTC. Amino acids: CASSPQGVSGANVLTF.

V and J are TRBV6-1 and TRBJ2-1; 9 positions agree with TRBD2. Germline V gene data show CDR1 as MNHNS and CDR2 as SASEGT. The CDR3 has 16 residues. V dropped 6 bases and J dropped 6; count of bases not matched to a gene: 12. The CDR3 loop reads CASRDVAGVTPNEQFF. The CDR3 DNA sequence: TGTGCCAGCAGGGACGTAGCGGGAGTGACCCCCAATGAGCAGTTCTTC.

This clonotype was seen a few times. The CDR3 here is CASSLGTGTNYGYTF. The CDR3 DNA reads as TGTGCCAGCAGCTTAGGGACAGGGACTAACTATGGCTACACCTTC. The chain uses TRBV7-9 and TRBJ1-2, with TRBD1 matching 8 bases. The CDR3 is 15 residues long. CDR1 and CDR2 from the germline V gene are SEHNR and FQNEAQ (reference sequence). After removal of 1 base from V and 0 bases from J, the junction contained 1 base not matched to a gene.

In its sample, this clonotype was seen once. V usage is TRBV6-5 and J usage is TRBJ2-7; 10 bases are a match to TRBD2. The CDR3 is 19 amino acids. Germline trimming cut 0 bases from V and 7 bases from J; bases unmatched to any gene: 18. The germline gives CDR1 MNHEY, CDR2 SVGAGI. Here the CDR3 DNA reads TGTGCCAGCAGTTACTCGGCGGTGGTGGCTAGCGGGGGTTACAATGAGCAGTACTTC. Translating gives CASSYSAVVASGGYNEQYF.

The rearrangement joins TRBV5-1 to TRBJ2-5; 9 bases match TRBD1. The J call may be in error: the DNA end matches TRBJ2-7 better. There are 15 residues in the CDR3. CDR1 is SGHRS and CDR2 is YFSETQ in the germline V gene. The CDR3 protein is CASSWGDRVIGEQYF. CDR3 DNA: TGCGCCAGCAGCTGGGGGGACAGGGTTATCGGCGAGCAGTACTTC.

This sequence joins TRBV19 and TRBJ2-5, with a tentative D call TRBD1 (6 bases). The CDR3 extends over 16 amino acids. With 3 bases removed from V and 5 bases from J, the gap between germline ends came to 19 bases. Germline values: CDR1 LNHDA, CDR2 SQIVND (reference sequence). CDR3 coding DNA: TGTGCCAGTAGTATCCTACCTACAGGGCCTTTGGAGACCCAGTACTTC. Translated, it gives CASSILPTGPLETQYF.

The V and J genes are TRBV6-5 and TRBJ2-7, with TRBD1 matching 7 bases. V lost 6 bases and J lost 5; bases outside the gene matches: 10. There are 14 residues in the CDR3. Per the germline V gene, CDR1 is MNHEY and CDR2 is SVGAGI. CDR3 amino acids: CASSETGWSNEQYF. The CDR3 coding sequence is TGTGCCAGCAGCGAGACAGGGTGGAGCAACGAGCAGTACTTC.

This clonotype was seen a handful of times. Because the CDR3's place on the DNA is in doubt, the DNA is left out and the CDR3 is given as listed by TCRdb. This chain links TRBV28 with TRBJ2-3; the table's D call of TRBD1 was not tested on the DNA. The CDR3 spans 15 residues, counting both ends. Per the germline V gene, CDR1 is MDHEN and CDR2 is SYDVKM. The CDR3: CASSTSGQSTDTQYF.

This clonotype was detected once. The junction does not match germline at one end; this may be a read error. The rearrangement joins TRBV3-1 to TRBJ2-4; the match to TRBD2 covers 15 bases. The end of the DNA is better explained by TRBJ2-7, so the J call may be wrong. Germline CDR1 reads LGHDT; CDR2 reads YNNKEL (reference sequence). The length of the CDR3 is 19 residues. The CDR3 sequence: CASNQELGQGLAGGYEQYF. The CDR3 DNA is TGTGCCAGCAACCAAGAATTAGGACAGGGACTAGCGGGAGGATACGAGCAGTACTTC.

This chain uses TRBV30 with TRBJ2-7, with 7 bases lining up with TRBD2. Germline loops: CDR1 GTSNPN, CDR2 SVGIG (reference sequence). The V and J ends lost 8 bases and 3 bases, in that order; junction bases with no gene match: 7. This CDR3 is 12 amino acids long. CDR3 sequence: CARGGSSYEQYF. The CDR3 bases are TGTGCCCGCGGGGGATCAAGCTACGAGCAGTACTTC. Together with reference TRBV30 and TRBJ2-7, the CDR3 gives the full variable domain: SQTIHQWPATLVQPVGSPLSLECTVEGTSNPNLYWYRQAAGRGLQLLFYSVGIGQISSEVPQNLSASRPQDRQFILSSKKLLLSDSGFYLCARGGSSYEQYFGPGTRLTVT.

This clonotype was observed a handful of times. J is TRBJ1-2 and V is TRBV5-1; D is possibly TRBD1 (6 bases). The ends were cut back, 4 bases at V and 7 bases at J, with 14 bases in the middle. The germline V gene has CDR1 SGHRS and CDR2 YFSETQ. The CDR3 is made up of 13 amino acids. CDR3 loop: CASSKTGNLGYTF. The CDR3 DNA sequence: TGCGCCAGCAGCAAAACAGGGAACCTTGGCTACACCTTC.

A few counts support this clonotype. The chain carries TRBV7-4 and TRBJ2-3; unclear D gene. V was clipped by 2 bases and J by 1 base, with 10 bases between them. CDR1 is SGHVT and CDR2 is SQSDAQ in the germline V gene. The CDR3 spans 15 residues. The CDR3 region is CASSLSSDCTDTQYF. The CDR3 bases are TGTGCCAGCAGCTTATCTTCCGACTGCACAGATACGCAGTATTTT. Full variable domain (outside the CDR3, taken from reference TRBV7-4 and TRBJ2-3): GAGVSQSPRYKVAKRGRDVALRCDSISGHVTLYWYRQTLGQGSEVLTYSQSDAQRDKSGRPSGRFSAERPERSVSTLKIQRTEQGDSAVYLCASSLSSDCTDTQYFGPGTRLTVL.

This clonotype was counted a few times. V is TRBV19 and J is TRBJ1-1; D is unclear. The CDR3 spans 11 residues. The ends were cut back, 5 bases at V and 5 bases at J, with 6 bases in the middle. CDR1 and CDR2 (germline): LNHDA, SQIVND (reference sequence). This CDR3 is CASSHGTEAFF. The CDR3 DNA reads as TGTGCCAGTAGTCATGGAACTGAAGCTTTCTTT.

V and J are TRBV27 and TRBJ1-1, with D unresolved. The CDR3 loop spans 15 amino acids. Looked up from germline, CDR1 is MNHEY and CDR2 is SMNVEV (reference sequence). The germline V and J ends were trimmed by 2 bases and 0 bases, with 10 bases remaining between them. The CDR3 region is CASSLVRTVNTEAFF. The CDR3 DNA sequence: TGTGCCAGCAGTTTAGTAAGGACGGTGAACACTGAAGCTTTCTTT.

V usage is TRBV3-1 and J usage is TRBJ2-1, with D perhaps matching TRBD1 (6 bases). CDR3 length: 18 amino acids. V was clipped by 0 bases and J by 5 bases, with 20 bases between them. Germline V CDR1 and CDR2: LGHDT, YNNKEL (reference sequence). CDR3 nucleotide sequence: TGTGCCAGCAGCCAAGATTTCGTCCACAGGGCGAAAGACAATGAGCAGTTCTTC. As protein: CASSQDFVHRAKDNEQFF.

This clonotype was counted only a few times. The chain couples TRBV18 to TRBJ2-5; TRBD1 aligns across 7 bases. Germline V gene lookup returns CDR1 KGHSH and CDR2 LQKENI. The CDR3 extends over 17 amino acids. V was clipped by 4 bases and J by 1 base; unmatched bases: 12. Written as DNA, the CDR3 is TGTGCCAGCTCACACACGCTGGGACAGCAACTCCAAGAGACCCAGTACTTC. It specifies CASSHTLGQQLQETQYF.

The chain uses TRBV7-9 and TRBJ2-1; D possibly corresponds to TRBD2 (5 bases). CDR1 and CDR2 (germline): SEHNR, FQNEAQ (reference sequence). V lost 5 bases and J 7 bases, leaving 24 bases between the germline ends. The CDR3 is made up of 17 amino acids. CDR3 nucleotide sequence: TGTGCCAGCAGCCCCTTTCGGAACAGCCGATGGGAGAATGAGCAGTTCTTC. This encodes CASSPFRNSRWENEQFF.

This chain connects TRBV9 to TRBJ1-6; 8 bases fit TRBD1. The CDR3 is made up of 16 amino acids. Per the germline V gene, CDR1 is SGDLS and CDR2 is YYNGEE. J gave up 7 bases and V 0 bases, and 6 bases lay outside the gene matches. CDR3 region: CASSVAGTGGNSPLHF. The CDR3 DNA is TGTGCCAGCAGCGTAGCCGGGACAGGCGGGAATTCACCCCTCCACTTT.

This clonotype appeared a few times. The chain couples TRBV29-1 to TRBJ1-2; D unresolved. CDR1 is SQVTM, CDR2 ANQGSEA, per germline. V was pared by 3 bases and J by 8 bases, with 16 bases between. CDR3 length: 13 amino acids. The CDR3 nucleotides read TGCAGCGTTGACGGTGCTGGGGAAAGAGGCTACACCTTC. This translates into CSVDGAGERGYTF.

The V and J genes are TRBV5-1 and TRBJ2-2; 8 nucleotides agree with TRBD2. The CDR3 is made up of 17 amino acids. Germline V gene lookup returns CDR1 SGHRS and CDR2 YFSETQ. The ends lost 1 base at V and 1 base at J; junction bases unmatched: 6. CDR3 region: CASSLPRLAGNTGELFF. The CDR3 DNA reads as TGCGCCAGCAGCTTGCCGAGGCTAGCGGGGAACACCGGGGAGCTGTTTTTT.

V usage is TRBV7-9 and J usage is TRBJ2-1; TRBD2 agrees at 15 bases. The CDR3 is made up of 16 amino acids. J lost 13 bases, V lost 1 base, and 8 bases had no gene match. From germline, CDR1 is SEHNR and CDR2 FQNEAQ (reference sequence). CDR3 DNA: TGTGCCAGCAGCTTAGGGGCACCGGGACTAGCGGGAGGACAGTTCTTC. Translated, it gives CASSLGAPGLAGGQFF.

The chain joins TRBV3-1 to TRBJ2-7, with TRBD1 matching over 7 bases. Germline CDR1 is LGHDT and CDR2 is YNNKEL (reference sequence). This CDR3 contains 16 residues. Trimming took 4 bases from V and 0 from J; bases not matched to a gene: 9. The CDR3 DNA reads as TGTGCCAGCAGCCTCCTAACAGGGGCCAGCTCCTACGAGCAGTACTTC. This translates into CASSLLTGASSYEQYF.

The gene calls are TRBV9 and TRBJ2-5; 8 bases are shared with TRBD2. Losses at the gene ends were 0 bases for V and 9 bases for J; bases not matched to a gene: 10. Germline CDR1 is SGDLS and CDR2 is YYNGEE. The CDR3 contains 15 residues. The CDR3 nucleotides are TGTGCCAGCAGCGTAGATATCGGGGGGGGTACGGCCCAGTACTTC. This encodes CASSVDIGGGTAQYF.

This clonotype came up a few times. J is TRBJ1-6 and V is TRBV29-1, with D perhaps TRBD1 (5 bases). CDR3 length equals 13 residues. The germline V and J ends were trimmed by 6 bases and 7 bases, with 13 bases remaining between them. Germline V lookup: CDR1 SQVTM, CDR2 ANQGSEA. CDR3 in DNA: TGCAGCGTCGGCCAGGGTCAGAATTCACCCCTCCACTTT. This codes for CSVGQGQNSPLHF.

V is TRBV25-1 and J is TRBJ2-7; D call uncertain. Germline values: CDR1 MGHDK, CDR2 SYGVNS. The CDR3 runs 12 residues. With 4 bases removed from V and 8 bases from J, the gap between germline ends came to 12 bases. CDR3 sequence: CASSGPERKQYF. The DNA of the CDR3 is TGTGCCAGCAGTGGCCCCGAAAGGAAGCAGTACTTC.

This clonotype has just a few counts. The rearrangement uses TRBV20-1 and TRBJ2-5; 7 positions agree with TRBD1. CDR3 length equals 15 residues. Germline loops: CDR1 DFQATT, CDR2 SNEGSKA (reference sequence). V lost 5 bases, J lost 1 base, and 10 bases stayed unmatched. The DNA of the CDR3 is TGCAGTGCTGAGAACCTTAACAGGGGCCAAGAGACCCAGTACTTC. Its translation: CSAENLNRGQETQYF.